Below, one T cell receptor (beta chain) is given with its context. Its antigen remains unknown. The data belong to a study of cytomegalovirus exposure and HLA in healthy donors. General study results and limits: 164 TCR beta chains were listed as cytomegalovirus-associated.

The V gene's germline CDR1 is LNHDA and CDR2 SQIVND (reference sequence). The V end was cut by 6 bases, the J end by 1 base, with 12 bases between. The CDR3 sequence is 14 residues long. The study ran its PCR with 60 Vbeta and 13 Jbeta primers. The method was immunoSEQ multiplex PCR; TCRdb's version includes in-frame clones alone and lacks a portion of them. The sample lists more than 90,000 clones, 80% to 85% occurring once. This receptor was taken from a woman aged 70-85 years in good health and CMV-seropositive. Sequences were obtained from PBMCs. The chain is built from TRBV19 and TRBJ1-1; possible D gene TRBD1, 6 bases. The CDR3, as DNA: TGTGCCAGTAGACCTATACAGGGGAACACTGAAGCTTTCTTT. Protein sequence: CASRPIQGNTEAFF.